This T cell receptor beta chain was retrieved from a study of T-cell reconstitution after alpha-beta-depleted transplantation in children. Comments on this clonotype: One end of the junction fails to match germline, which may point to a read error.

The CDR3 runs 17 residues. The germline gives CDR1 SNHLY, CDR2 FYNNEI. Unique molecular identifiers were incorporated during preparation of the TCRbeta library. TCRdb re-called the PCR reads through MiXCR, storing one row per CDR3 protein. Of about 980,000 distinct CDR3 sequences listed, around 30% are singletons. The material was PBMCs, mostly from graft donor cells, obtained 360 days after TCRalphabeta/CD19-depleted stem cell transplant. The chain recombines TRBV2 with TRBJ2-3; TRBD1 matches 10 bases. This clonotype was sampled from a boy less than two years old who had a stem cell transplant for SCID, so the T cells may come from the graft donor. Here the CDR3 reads CASSDLLGTGATDSQYF. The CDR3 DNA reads TGTGCCAGCAGTGATTTGCTTGGGACAGGGGCCACAGATTCGCAGTATTTT.